These 11 T cell receptor beta chains were sequenced from one sample in a study of T cells after posttransplantation cyclophosphamide (dated by TCRdb to the mid-2010s). The library was generated by the immunoSEQ multiplex PCR assay. TCRdb holds this immuneACCESS table with in-frame rearrangements only. Some clones are missing; in checked studies, unresolved V genes explain under half, and the rest has no known cause. The sample records 32,000 or so clones, around 90% of which are singletons. 14% to 15% of the sample lies in the top ten. Material for sequencing was PBMCs. The receptor source for this set is a woman aged 40 to 50 with a blood cancer, CMV-positive, and with a related stem cell donor.

This chain links TRBV11-2 with TRBJ2-3, with TRBD2 matching over 13 bases. This CDR3 has 17 amino acids. The germline gives CDR1 SGHAT, CDR2 FQNNGV. Trimming took 6 bases from V and 5 from J; bases not matched to a gene: 11. The CDR3 region has the DNA TGTGCCAGCAGACACGGACTAGCGGGGGAATTGGTAGATACGCAGTATTTT. Its translation: CASRHGLAGELVDTQYF.

The V call is TRBV28, the J call TRBJ1-2; tentative D call: TRBD1 (5 bases). The CDR3 extends over 14 amino acids. Between the trimmed V and J ends, which lost 10 bases and 1 base, there was a span of 16 bases. Looked up from germline, CDR1 is MDHEN and CDR2 is SYDVKM. The CDR3 region is CATLDSPNNYGYTF. The CDR3 coding sequence is TGTGCCACCTTAGACAGCCCTAATAACTATGGCTACACCTTC.

J is TRBJ2-3 and V is TRBV29-1; perhaps TRBD2 as D (6 bases). Between the trimmed V and J ends, which lost 3 bases and 2 bases, there was a span of 15 bases. The CDR3 contains 15 residues. The germline V gene has CDR1 SQVTM and CDR2 ANQGSEA. The CDR3 DNA reads as TGCAGCGTTGAGGGAGTGGGGGGATTCACAGATACGCAGTATTTT. The encoded protein is CSVEGVGGFTDTQYF.

This chain links TRBV7-2 with TRBJ2-7, with TRBD2 identical over 10 bases. There are 15 residues in the CDR3. The germline CDR1 and CDR2 sequences are SGHTA and FQGNSA. Losses at the gene ends were 3 bases for V and 7 bases for J; bases not matched to a gene: 9. CDR3 coding DNA: TGTGCCAGCAGCTTCCTGCTAGCGGGGGTGGGGGAGCAGTACTTC. Translation: CASSFLLAGVGEQYF.

The chain combines TRBV4-1 with TRBJ2-2; 10 bases match TRBD1. This CDR3 is built from 16 residues. Trimming removed 4 bases from V and 4 bases from J; junction bases left unmatched: 6. Per the germline V gene, CDR1 is MGHRA and CDR2 is YSYEKL. This CDR3 is CASSLDRGPGTGELFF. DNA of the CDR3: TGCGCCAGCAGCCTCGACAGGGGGCCGGGCACCGGGGAGCTGTTTTTT.

This clone came up once. The chain is built from TRBV27 and TRBJ2-5; 10 bases agree with TRBD2. V trimming: 6 bases; J trimming: 5 bases; junction bases outside the gene matches: 18. The CDR3 spans 18 residues. Germline V gene sequence: CDR1 MNHEY, CDR2 SMNVEV (reference sequence). CDR3 sequence reads: CASSPRRASGGSGETQYF. DNA for the CDR3: TGTGCCAGCAGCCCCAGGCGGGCTAGCGGGGGCTCTGGGGAGACCCAGTACTTC.

V is TRBV11-3 and J is TRBJ1-3; TRBD1 might be the D (5 bases). The CDR3 runs to 17 residues. V gave up 1 base and J gave up 3 bases, with 16 bases separating them. Germline CDR1 reads SGHNT; CDR2 reads YENEEA. The CDR3 region has the DNA TGTGCCAGCAGCTTAGGTGCCCCAGGGCCTCATGGAAACACCATATATTTT. Translating it yields CASSLGAPGPHGNTIYF.

The chain links TRBV7-9 to TRBJ1-4; TRBD1 matches 9 bases. After removal of 5 bases from V and 5 bases from J, the junction contained 12 bases not matched to a gene. Germline V gene lookup returns CDR1 SEHNR and CDR2 FQNEAQ (reference sequence). The CDR3 contains 17 residues. This CDR3 is CASSLSRDRVANEKLFF. The CDR3 region has the DNA TGTGCCAGCAGCCTCTCCCGGGACAGGGTTGCGAATGAAAAACTGTTTTTT.

This sequence joins TRBV12-2 and TRBJ1-5; TRBD1 is the table's D call, not checked against the DNA. TRBV12-2 is reported as a pseudogene. This CDR3 is 15 amino acids long. For the CDR3, the DNA is TGTGCAAGTCGCTCCATGGGACAGGGGAACCAGCCCCAGCATTTT. It specifies CASRSMGQGNQPQHF.

The chain has TRBV20-1 and TRBJ1-2; D remains ambiguous. This CDR3 is built from 11 residues. Per germline, CDR1 DFQATT and CDR2 SNEGSKA (reference sequence). V was trimmed by 3 bases and J by 6 bases, leaving 8 bases between them. In nucleotides, the CDR3 is TGCAGTGCTAGTTGGCAGAATGGCTACACCTTC. Protein product: CSASWQNGYTF.

In this sample, this clone turned up a few times. The rearrangement links TRBV7-9 to TRBJ1-3; TRBD1 matches at 8 bases. V gave up 5 bases and J gave up 4 bases; unmatched junction bases: 10. The CDR3 extends over 16 amino acids. Germline lookup yields CDR1 SEHNR and CDR2 FQNEAQ (reference sequence). The CDR3 loop reads CASSLDQGAVGNTIYF. The DNA of the CDR3 is TGTGCCAGCAGCCTTGACCAGGGGGCAGTGGGAAACACCATATATTTT.